The 32 T cell receptor beta chains reported below all come from one sample, sequenced in a study of CD8+ T cells in alopecia areata. Following RNA extraction, reverse transcription yielded cDNA that acted as the sequencing template. Sequenced by immunoSEQ multiplex PCR; TCRdb stores in-frame clones only, minus some. The table lists almost 250,000 clones, about 68% of them singletons, with approximately 1.2% in the top ten. Material: CD4+ T cells sorted from blood, obtained at week 0. The receptors shown here come from a human donor with alopecia areata.

The chain joins TRBV7-2 to TRBJ2-5, with a possible D match to TRBD1 (6 bases). The CDR3 has 13 residues. The V end lost 4 bases, the J end lost 5 bases, and 11 bases lay between the germline ends. Germline-derived CDR1 and CDR2 are SGHTA and FQGNSA. This chain's CDR3 is CASSSGVWETQYF. As DNA, the CDR3 is TGTGCCAGCAGCTCAGGGGTTTGGGAGACCCAGTACTTC.

The rearrangement joins TRBV29-1 to TRBJ1-1; TRBD1 aligns across 7 bases. After removal of 6 bases from V and 5 bases from J, the junction contained 9 bases not matched to a gene. CDR3 length equals 13 residues. Germline V gene sequence: CDR1 SQVTM, CDR2 ANQGSEA. The CDR3 reads CSVYRQGRTEAFF. Written as DNA, the CDR3 is TGCAGCGTCTACCGACAGGGAAGGACTGAAGCTTTCTTT. Based on the CDR3 plus reference TRBV29-1 and TRBJ1-1, the full variable domain is SAVISQKPSRDICQRGTSLTIQCQVDSQVTMMFWYRQQPGQSLTLIATANQGSEATYESGFVIDKFPISRPNLTFSTLTVSNMSPEDSSIYLCSVYRQGRTEAFFGQGTRLTVV.

The chain combines TRBV30 with TRBJ1-2, with 7 bases aligning to TRBD1. After removal of 1 base from V and 0 bases from J, the junction contained 5 bases not matched to a gene. The germline V gene has CDR1 GTSNPN and CDR2 SVGIG (reference sequence). This CDR3 spans 15 amino acids. The CDR3 here is CAWSGYDRANYGYTF. CDR3 nucleotide sequence: TGTGCCTGGAGTGGCTACGACAGGGCTAACTATGGCTACACCTTC. Together with reference TRBV30 and TRBJ1-2, the CDR3 gives the full variable domain: SQTIHQWPATLVQPVGSPLSLECTVEGTSNPNLYWYRQAAGRGLQLLFYSVGIGQISSEVPQNLSASRPQDRQFILSSKKLLLSDSGFYLCAWSGYDRANYGYTFGSGTRLTVV.

This clone was counted a few times. The V gene is TRBV29-1, the J gene TRBJ1-1, with unresolved D. Trimming shortened V by 4 bases and J by 11 bases, and 11 bases separated the two germline ends. This CDR3 is 10 amino acids long. Germline loops: CDR1 SQVTM, CDR2 ANQGSEA. CDR3 loop: CSVVTREAFF. In nucleotides, the CDR3 is TGCAGCGTTGTGACGAGGGAGGCTTTCTTT.

Details on this clone: One base away lies a much larger clone, so this may be a sequencing read error. For the CDR3, the DNA is TGTGCCAGCAGTGTAGCGGGGCAAGAGACCCAGTACTTC. Translated, it gives CASSVAGQETQYF. The chain links TRBV25-1 to TRBJ2-5; TRBD2 agrees at 8 bases. The J segment lost 2 bases and the V segment lost 4 bases, leaving 0 bases of the junction unmatched. Germline-derived CDR1 and CDR2 are MGHDK and SYGVNS. The CDR3 runs 13 residues. The variable domain in full, with the rest retrieved from reference TRBV25-1 and TRBJ2-5, is EADIYQTPRYLVIGTGKKITLECSQTMGHDKMYWYQQDPGMELHLIHYSYGVNSTEKGDLSSESTVSRIRTEHFPLTLESARPSHTSQYLCASSVAGQETQYFGPGTRLLVL.

This clone occurred once. Mismatch with germline at one junction end may stem from a read error. The chain carries TRBV30 and TRBJ1-1, with D uncertain. The CDR3 is 9 amino acids. In germline, CDR1 is GTSNPN, CDR2 SVGIG (reference sequence). The CDR3 here is CAWSDGPTF. The CDR3 DNA reads TGTGCCTGGAGCGACGGACCCACTTTT.

This chain uses TRBV29-1 with TRBJ2-7, with D unclear. V was clipped by 7 bases and J by 2 bases, with 15 bases between them. CDR3 length equals 13 residues. Germline V gene lookup returns CDR1 SQVTM and CDR2 ANQGSEA. In nucleotides, the CDR3 is TGCAGCGCCGTAGTGGCAGCGACCTACGAGCAGTACTTC. It codes for CSAVVAATYEQYF.

The V gene is TRBV7-2, the J gene TRBJ2-7; D may match TRBD1 or TRBD2 (5 bases each). Between the trimmed V and J ends, which lost 2 bases and 4 bases, there was a span of 21 bases. The CDR3 runs 17 residues. Germline CDR1 is SGHTA and CDR2 is FQGNSA. CDR3: CASSLQTGGRGLYEQYF. CDR3 bases: TGTGCCAGCAGCTTACAAACTGGGGGAAGAGGTCTTTACGAGCAGTACTTC.

This chain joins TRBV4-3 and TRBJ2-7; a weak D match, TRBD2 (6 bases). Germline loops: CDR1 LGHNA, CDR2 YSLEER. V lost 4 bases, J lost 0 bases, and 13 bases lay in between. This CDR3 has 15 residues. The CDR3 region has the DNA TGCGCCAGCAGCCGCGGTCGGGAGAGCTCCTACGAGCAGTACTTC. Amino acid sequence: CASSRGRESSYEQYF.

This clone has just a few counts. The J gene is TRBJ1-2, the V gene TRBV7-9; TRBD1 agrees at 7 bases. This CDR3 is built from 16 residues. V dropped 5 bases and J dropped 4; count of bases not matched to a gene: 13. Per germline, CDR1 SEHNR and CDR2 FQNEAQ (reference sequence). CDR3: CASSPDGDRASYGYTF. DNA of the CDR3: TGTGCCAGCAGCCCCGACGGAGACAGGGCGTCCTATGGCTACACCTTC.

This clone was observed a handful of times. The V gene is TRBV19, the J gene TRBJ2-5; maybe TRBD1 (6 bases). Looked up from germline, CDR1 is LNHDA and CDR2 is SQIVND (reference sequence). The CDR3 length is 12 residues. Between the trimmed V and J ends, which lost 8 bases and 7 bases, there was a span of 14 bases. The DNA for the CDR3 is TGTGCCAGTGGGGCAGGGGCCGGGACCCAGTACTTC. It encodes CASGAGAGTQYF. The variable domain in full, completed from reference TRBV19 and TRBJ2-5, reads DGGITQSPKYLFRKEGQNVTLSCEQNLNHDAMYWYRQDPGQGLRLIYYSQIVNDFQKGDIAEGYSVSREKKESFPLTVTSAQKNPTAFYLCASGAGAGTQYFGPGTRLLVL.

The V gene is TRBV29-1, the J gene TRBJ2-2; possibly TRBD1 for D (5 bases). The CDR3 runs to 13 residues. Germline assignment: CDR1 SQVTM and CDR2 ANQGSEA. Trimming left V 3 bases short and J 7 bases short, with 12 bases between. CDR3 loop: CSVEGRVDGELFF. CDR3 nucleotides: TGCAGCGTTGAGGGCAGGGTTGACGGGGAGCTGTTTTTT.

This chain uses TRBV30 with TRBJ2-1, with D tentatively TRBD2 (5 bases). V was trimmed by 5 bases and J by 6 bases, leaving 8 bases between them. CDR1 GTSNPN and CDR2 SVGIG come from the germline V gene (reference sequence). CDR3 size: 11 residues. The CDR3 reads CAWGLLNEQFF. CDR3 DNA sequence: TGTGCCTGGGGACTCCTCAATGAGCAGTTCTTC.

The chain combines TRBV27 with TRBJ1-6; no reliable D call. The CDR3 totals 12 residues. Germline values: CDR1 MNHEY, CDR2 SMNVEV (reference sequence). The V end lost 6 bases, the J end lost 4 bases, and 4 bases lay between the germline ends. The DNA for the CDR3 is TGTGCCAGCAGGGAATATAATTCACCCCTCCACTTT. Translated, it gives CASREYNSPLHF.

Concerning this clone: Other DNA sequences within the sample encode an identical CDR3. The chain links TRBV5-1 to TRBJ2-6; D unresolved. The germline V gene encodes CDR1 SGHRS and CDR2 YFSETQ. The CDR3 sequence is 17 residues long. Trimming removed 1 base from V and 0 bases from J, with 11 bases in between. In DNA, the CDR3 is TGCGCCAGCAGCTTGATGGCCCAGATCTCTGGGGCCAACGTCCTGACTTTC. Its protein is CASSLMAQISGANVLTF.

V usage is TRBV30 and J usage is TRBJ1-2, with 10 bases aligning to TRBD1. The V gene's germline CDR1 is GTSNPN and CDR2 SVGIG (reference sequence). The CDR3 consists of 14 residues. Trimming took 1 base from V and 7 from J; bases not matched to a gene: 6. In nucleotides, the CDR3 is TGTGCCTGGAGTGCAGACAGGGGGCCGTCTGGCTACACCTTC. Translating gives CAWSADRGPSGYTF.

This rearrangement joins TRBV27 to TRBJ1-2; TRBD1 might be the D (5 bases). In germline, CDR1 is MNHEY, CDR2 SMNVEV (reference sequence). V was pared by 2 bases and J by 7 bases, with 11 bases between. The CDR3 consists of 13 residues. DNA of the CDR3: TGTGCCAGCAGTTTACAGGGATTCTCTGGCTACACCTTC. Translating gives CASSLQGFSGYTF.

The V call is TRBV15, the J call TRBJ1-5; D call uncertain. The V and J ends lost 5 bases and 6 bases respectively, with 8 bases between them. The CDR3 contains 12 residues. In germline, CDR1 is LNHNV, CDR2 YYDKDF (reference sequence). The CDR3 DNA follows: TGTGCCACCAGCGGGGTTGGTCAGCCCCAGCATTTT. Translated: CATSGVGQPQHF.

The gene calls are TRBV27 and TRBJ2-1; D tentatively fits TRBD1 or TRBD2 (6 bases each). Trimming removed 8 bases at V and 1 base at J, with 12 bases between. The CDR3 loop spans 14 amino acids. The V gene's germline CDR1 is MNHEY and CDR2 SMNVEV (reference sequence). The CDR3 DNA follows: TGTGCCAGCTACGGGGGCAGTTCCTACAATGAGCAGTTCTTC. Protein sequence: CASYGGSSYNEQFF.

The rearrangement joins TRBV27 to TRBJ1-5; no clear D. V dropped 6 bases and J dropped 2 bases, with 14 bases sitting between them. The CDR3 is 15 amino acids. Germline CDR1 is MNHEY and CDR2 is SMNVEV (reference sequence). Here the CDR3 reads CASSSYGVGNQPQHF. CDR3 sequence (DNA): TGTGCCAGCAGCTCCTACGGCGTTGGCAATCAGCCCCAGCATTTT.

As DNA, the CDR3 is TGTGCCTGGAGTGTGGCAGGGCATCAGCCCCAGCATTTT. Translation gives CAWSVAGHQPQHF. The rearrangement links TRBV30 to TRBJ1-5, with a weak D call TRBD1 (5 bases). The V and J ends lost 0 bases and 5 bases respectively, with 8 bases between them. The CDR3 spans 13 residues. Germline loops: CDR1 GTSNPN, CDR2 SVGIG (reference sequence).

CDR3 nucleotides: TGTGCCTTCCAGACAGGGTCCAGGACAGATACGCAGTATTTT. It is translated as CAFQTGSRTDTQYF. The chain couples TRBV30 to TRBJ2-3; 7 bases agree with TRBD1. This CDR3 has 14 residues. Per the germline V gene, CDR1 is GTSNPN and CDR2 is SVGIG (reference sequence). V was clipped by 7 bases and J by 3 bases; unmatched bases: 10.

The gene calls are TRBV27 and TRBJ1-6; D perhaps matches TRBD1 (6 bases). CDR1 is MNHEY and CDR2 is SMNVEV in the germline V gene (reference sequence). This CDR3 is 15 amino acids long. The V end was cut by 5 bases, the J end by 6 bases, with 14 bases between. This chain's CDR3 is CASSTWTVPNSPLHF. CDR3 in DNA: TGTGCCAGCAGTACCTGGACAGTTCCTAATTCACCCCTCCACTTT.

The chain couples TRBV7-3 to TRBJ2-7, with D unresolved. Germline CDR1 reads SGHTA; CDR2 reads FQGTGA. The CDR3 contains 14 residues. Trimming removed 5 bases at V and 0 bases at J, with 11 bases between. The CDR3 is CASSLQPGSYEQYF. CDR3 nucleotide sequence: TGTGCCAGCAGCCTACAGCCGGGCTCCTACGAGCAGTACTTC.

This clone was detected a few times. J is TRBJ1-1 and V is TRBV29-1; TRBD1 aligns across 7 bases. The CDR3 covers 14 residues. Germline values: CDR1 SQVTM, CDR2 ANQGSEA. V lost 3 bases and J lost 0; bases outside the gene matches: 4. The CDR3 DNA sequence: TGCAGCGTTGACTCCGGGACAGTGAACACTGAAGCTTTCTTT. Translated, it gives CSVDSGTVNTEAFF.

The gene calls are TRBV4-3 and TRBJ2-7; 8 bases line up with TRBD1. Germline V gene data show CDR1 as LGHNA and CDR2 as YSLEER. The CDR3 spans 14 residues. The V gene end was trimmed by 4 bases and the J gene end by 6 bases; junction bases not matched to a gene: 8. CDR3 nucleotides: TGCGCCAGCAGCCGACAGGGGCAAAGCGGCGAGCAGTACTTC. This codes for CASSRQGQSGEQYF.

The rearrangement joins TRBV29-1 to TRBJ2-2; 7 positions agree with TRBD2. This CDR3 is built from 14 residues. CDR1 is SQVTM and CDR2 is ANQGSEA in the germline V gene. With 6 bases clipped from V and 0 bases from J, the junction kept 4 bases outside the gene matches. The CDR3 nucleotides are TGCAGCGTCTACCGGGGGGCGAACACCGGGGAGCTGTTTTTT. Protein sequence: CSVYRGANTGELFF.

This rearrangement joins TRBV18 to TRBJ2-5; no reliable D call. This CDR3 spans 13 amino acids. Germline V gene data show CDR1 as KGHSH and CDR2 as LQKENI. V lost 3 bases, J lost 5 bases, and 10 bases lay in between. The CDR3 sequence is CASSPGLEETQYF. The CDR3 bases are TGTGCCAGCTCACCGGGTTTGGAGGAGACCCAGTACTTC.

The V gene is TRBV7-2, the J gene TRBJ2-2; D not certain. V was clipped by 1 base and J by 4 bases, with 7 bases between them. In germline, CDR1 is SGHTA, CDR2 FQGNSA. The CDR3 is 14 amino acids. CDR3 sequence: CASSLVRGTGELFF. The CDR3 nucleotides are TGTGCCAGCAGCTTAGTAAGAGGCACCGGGGAGCTGTTTTTT.

V usage is TRBV9 and J usage is TRBJ2-2; TRBD2 aligns across 8 bases. Germline loops: CDR1 SGDLS, CDR2 YYNGEE. The ends lost 0 bases at V and 9 bases at J; junction bases unmatched: 13. This CDR3 region has 17 residues. CDR3 residues: CASSVEARAGLERELFF. CDR3 DNA sequence: TGTGCCAGCAGCGTAGAGGCGAGAGCGGGACTAGAGAGGGAGCTGTTTTTT.

A word on this clone: Other DNA sequences in the same sample also yield this CDR3. The rearrangement joins TRBV29-1 to TRBJ2-5; the D gene is possibly TRBD1 (5 bases). From germline, CDR1 is SQVTM and CDR2 ANQGSEA. V gave up 4 bases and J gave up 2 bases, with 8 bases separating them. The CDR3 has 12 residues. In nucleotides, the CDR3 is TGCAGCGTTGGGACACTTCAAGAGACCCAGTACTTC. Its translation: CSVGTLQETQYF.

This clone came up once. The J gene is TRBJ1-1, the V gene TRBV7-2; 7 positions agree with TRBD1. There are 15 residues in the CDR3. V dropped 3 bases and J dropped 1; count of bases not matched to a gene: 5. The germline V gene has CDR1 SGHTA and CDR2 FQGNSA. The CDR3 bases are TGTGCCAGCAGCTTTAGACAGGGCGAGAACACTGAAGCTTTCTTT. This encodes CASSFRQGENTEAFF.